These 26 T cell receptor beta chains originate from one sample sequenced in a study of cytotoxic CD8 clonotypes in ibrutinib-treated CLL. The method was immunoSEQ multiplex PCR; TCRdb's version includes in-frame clones alone and lacks a portion of them. Here the sample spans some 85,000 clones, approximately 80% being singletons. The starting material was PBMCs, obtained after 24 months of ibrutinib treatment. These receptors originate from a human donor with chronic lymphocytic leukemia.

V is TRBV28 and J is TRBJ1-3, with 9 positions matching TRBD1. The J segment lost 2 bases and the V segment lost 4 bases, leaving 15 bases of the junction unmatched. This CDR3 is 19 amino acids long. CDR1 and CDR2 from the germline V gene are MDHEN and SYDVKM. The CDR3 sequence is CASSSTRDREGRTGNTIYF. The CDR3 region has the DNA TGTGCCAGCAGTTCCACCCGGGACAGGGAAGGAAGAACTGGAAACACCATATATTTT.

J is TRBJ2-7 and V is TRBV7-2; 9 bases are a match to TRBD2. The germline V gene has CDR1 SGHTA and CDR2 FQGNSA. Germline trimming cut 4 bases from V and 6 bases from J; bases unmatched to any gene: 10. The CDR3 spans 15 residues. The CDR3: CASSSPGTSLREQYF. The DNA for the CDR3 is TGTGCCAGCAGCTCCCCCGGGACTAGCTTGCGCGAGCAGTACTTC.

The table lists this clone with a count of one. The chain joins TRBV28 to TRBJ2-2; no clear D gene. Trimming left V 7 bases short and J 3 bases short, with 3 bases between. The CDR3 has 11 amino acids. The germline CDR1 and CDR2 sequences are MDHEN and SYDVKM. The DNA of the CDR3 is TGTGCCAGCAAGGACACCGGGGAGCTGTTTTTT. Translation gives CASKDTGELFF. The full variable domain, its missing parts supplied by reference TRBV28 and TRBJ2-2, is DVKVTQSSRYLVKRTGEKVFLECVQDMDHENMFWYRQDPGLGLRLIYFSYDVKMKEKGDIPEGYSVSREKKERFSLILESASTNQTSMYLCASKDTGELFFGEGSRLTVL.

The V call is TRBV10-3, the J call TRBJ2-7; possible D gene TRBD1, 6 bases. This CDR3 is 14 amino acids long. V lost 5 bases and J 4 bases, leaving 15 bases between the germline ends. Germline V gene sequence: CDR1 ENHRY, CDR2 SYGVKD. CDR3 nucleotides: TGTGCCATCAGTTCCGGGACACGGGCATACGAGCAGTACTTC. The encoded protein is CAISSGTRAYEQYF.

The V gene is TRBV19, the J gene TRBJ2-5; 9 bases map to TRBD1. Unmatched junction bases numbered 11, after V lost 7 bases and J lost 5 bases. The germline V gene has CDR1 LNHDA and CDR2 SQIVND (reference sequence). This CDR3 has 15 amino acids. CDR3 coding DNA: TGTGCCAGTACCGATCCCGGACAGGGGAGGGAGACCCAGTACTTC. The encoded protein is CASTDPGQGRETQYF.

This rearrangement joins TRBV28 to TRBJ1-1; D ambiguous. This CDR3 is built from 12 residues. Per germline, CDR1 MDHEN and CDR2 SYDVKM. The ends were cut back, 3 bases at V and 10 bases at J, with 12 bases in the middle. CDR3 sequence (DNA): TGTGCCAGCAGTTTTCGTGGGAGAGGAGCTTTCTTT. Amino acids: CASSFRGRGAFF.

V and J are TRBV18 and TRBJ2-3; 10 bases are a match to TRBD2. V lost 6 bases to trimming and J lost 9 bases; unmatched junction nucleotides: 15. CDR1 KGHSH and CDR2 LQKENI come from the germline V gene. The CDR3 is 16 residues long. CDR3 amino acids: CASSPLPSGGRDTQYF. CDR3 nucleotides: TGTGCCAGCTCCCCCCTCCCTAGCGGGGGAAGGGACACGCAGTATTTT.

Here the CDR3 DNA reads TGTGCCAGCAGCTTAGGGCCGGGTGCCCATTACAATGAGCAGTTCTTC. The encoded protein is CASSLGPGAHYNEQFF. V is TRBV11-2 and J is TRBJ2-1; D is uncertain. Germline loops: CDR1 SGHAT, CDR2 FQNNGV. V was clipped by 1 base and J by 4 bases, with 14 bases between them. The CDR3 runs 16 residues.

The sample holds a few counts of this clone. This rearrangement joins TRBV7-8 to TRBJ1-5, with D possibly being TRBD1 (6 bases). There are 14 residues in the CDR3. From germline, CDR1 is SGHVS and CDR2 FQNEAQ. V shed 6 bases and J shed 5 bases, with 14 bases lying between them. The CDR3, as DNA: TGTGCCAGCAGGATACAGGGTAGAGATCAGCCCCAGCATTTT. Its protein is CASRIQGRDQPQHF.

The gene calls are TRBV14 and TRBJ2-1; tentative D call: TRBD2 (6 bases). CDR1 is SGHDN and CDR2 is FVKESK in the germline V gene. V dropped 5 bases and J dropped 4 bases, with 12 bases sitting between them. The length of the CDR3 is 14 residues. The CDR3 region is CASSSRDLYNEQFF. CDR3 sequence (DNA): TGTGCCAGCAGCTCGCGGGACCTGTACAATGAGCAGTTCTTC.

This chain joins TRBV25-1 and TRBJ2-7; D is perhaps TRBD2 (7 bases). This CDR3 spans 15 amino acids. Germline V gene lookup returns CDR1 MGHDK and CDR2 SYGVNS. Trimming took off 3 bases at V and 6 bases at J, with 18 bases between the two ends. CDR3 amino acids: CASSDGGGQAREQYF. The CDR3 DNA sequence: TGTGCCAGCAGTGATGGCGGGGGCCAGGCGCGCGAGCAGTACTTC.

The chain carries TRBV9 and TRBJ2-5; 10 bases map to TRBD2. CDR1 is SGDLS and CDR2 is YYNGEE in the germline V gene. This CDR3 has 17 amino acids. J lost 1 base, V lost 0 bases, and 6 bases had no gene match. The CDR3 DNA sequence: TGTGCCAGCAGCGTAGGAGGGCTAGCGGGGGCCCAAGAGACCCAGTACTTC. Residues: CASSVGGLAGAQETQYF.

V usage is TRBV18 and J usage is TRBJ2-1; 9 bases map to TRBD2. Per the germline V gene, CDR1 is KGHSH and CDR2 is LQKENI. V was pared by 3 bases and J by 4 bases, with 4 bases of the junction left unmatched. CDR3 length: 15 residues. CDR3 sequence reads: CASSPRTSEYNEQFF. CDR3 coding DNA: TGTGCCAGCTCACCGAGGACTAGCGAGTACAATGAGCAGTTCTTC.

The gene calls are TRBV5-4 and TRBJ1-3, with 10 nucleotides matching TRBD1. From germline, CDR1 is SGHNT and CDR2 YYREEE (reference sequence). Trimming removed 4 bases from V and 2 bases from J; junction bases left unmatched: 6. The CDR3 is 16 amino acids. The CDR3 nucleotides are TGTGCCAGCAGCCAGGCCGGACAGGGGGCTGGAAACACCATATATTTT. This sequence encodes CASSQAGQGAGNTIYF. The complete variable domain, with remaining parts taken from reference TRBV5-4 and TRBJ1-3, reads ETGVTQSPTHLIKTRGQQVTLRCSSQSGHNTVSWYQQALGQGPQFIFQYYREEENGRGNFPPRFSGLQFPNYSSELNVNALELDDSALYLCASSQAGQGAGNTIYFGEGSWLTVV.

V usage is TRBV5-4 and J usage is TRBJ2-7; 9 bases align to TRBD2. The CDR3 spans 16 residues. Germline CDR1 reads SGHNT; CDR2 reads YYREEE (reference sequence). The junction had 12 bases not matched to a gene; V was cut back by 4 bases and J by 4 bases. CDR3 region: CASSQVSSGRRYEQYF. In nucleotides, the CDR3 is TGTGCCAGCAGCCAAGTGAGTAGCGGGAGAAGGTACGAGCAGTACTTC.

CDR3 DNA sequence: TGTGCCAGCAGTCCCCTAGCGGGTGCCTACAATGAGCAGTTCTTC. This sequence encodes CASSPLAGAYNEQFF. J is TRBJ2-1 and V is TRBV27; 8 positions agree with TRBD2. After removal of 5 bases from V and 2 bases from J, the junction contained 5 bases not matched to a gene. The CDR3 contains 15 residues. In germline, CDR1 is MNHEY, CDR2 SMNVEV (reference sequence).

In its sample, this clone was seen a few times. V gene TRBV9 combines with J gene TRBJ2-3; 12 nucleotides line up with TRBD2. The germline gives CDR1 SGDLS, CDR2 YYNGEE. This CDR3 comprises 17 residues. V lost 0 bases, J lost 5 bases, and 7 bases stayed unmatched. The CDR3 nucleotides read TGTGCCAGCAGCGTAGATATACTAGCGGGAGGAATAGATACGCAGTATTTT. Protein sequence: CASSVDILAGGIDTQYF.

This clone has just one count. The rearrangement links TRBV29-1 to TRBJ2-3; D gene ambiguous. V was pared by 1 base and J by 4 bases, with 9 bases between. The CDR3 loop spans 13 amino acids. Germline V gene sequence: CDR1 SQVTM, CDR2 ANQGSEA. The CDR3 region has the DNA TGCAGCGTTGAAGCCGACCCGTCAGATACGCAGTATTTT. Translated, it gives CSVEADPSDTQYF.

This clone was counted a single time. The V call is TRBV7-2, the J call TRBJ2-5, with TRBD2 matching over 9 bases. V shed 1 base, J shed 1 base, and the junction held 4 bases outside the gene matches. Germline CDR1 is SGHTA and CDR2 is FQGNSA. The CDR3 loop spans 16 amino acids. The DNA for the CDR3 is TGTGCCAGCAGCTTAGGCCCAGCGGGGGGCCAAGAGACCCAGTACTTC. Translating it yields CASSLGPAGGQETQYF.

The table lists this clone with a few counts. The genes are TRBV18 and TRBJ2-7; 8 bases match TRBD2. Trimming cost V 3 bases and J 2 bases; bases outside gene matches: 6. The CDR3 runs 15 residues. CDR1 and CDR2 from the germline V gene are KGHSH and LQKENI. CDR3 sequence: CASSPSGGATYEQYF. The CDR3 DNA is TGTGCCAGCTCACCCTCGGGGGGGGCCACCTACGAGCAGTACTTC.

CDR3 region: CASGLNKGKYF. CDR3 DNA sequence: TGTGCTAGTGGTTTGAACAAGGGTAAGTACTTC. The chain employs TRBV12-5 and TRBJ2-7, with unresolved D. The ends were cut back, 2 bases at V and 11 bases at J, with 10 bases in the middle. CDR3 length: 11 residues. The germline V gene encodes CDR1 LGHNT and CDR2 FRNRAP.

The gene calls are TRBV30 and TRBJ2-5, with TRBD1 matching over 8 bases. The J call may be in error: the DNA end matches TRBJ2-7 better. The CDR3 contains 16 residues. From germline, CDR1 is GTSNPN and CDR2 SVGIG (reference sequence). The CDR3 reads CAWSSTGGNYYYEQYF. CDR3 nucleotides: TGTGCCTGGAGTTCTACAGGGGGGAATTACTACTACGAGCAGTACTTC.

The chain joins TRBV6-6 to TRBJ1-2; possibly TRBD1 for D (6 bases). The germline V gene has CDR1 MNHNY and CDR2 SVGAGI (reference sequence). Trimming stripped 2 bases from V and 5 bases from J, with 9 bases between. The CDR3 has 13 residues. The CDR3 reads CASSYGGQYGYTF. CDR3 coding DNA: TGTGCCAGCAGTTACGGCGGACAGTATGGCTACACCTTC.

The chain joins TRBV7-2 to TRBJ2-7; D gene uncertain. The CDR3 is 13 amino acids. Germline CDR1 and CDR2: SGHTA and FQGNSA. V lost 7 bases and J lost 3, with 13 bases in between. The CDR3 DNA reads TGTGCCAGCACCTCCATGGACCTCTACGAGCAGTACTTC. It specifies CASTSMDLYEQYF.

This clone was observed once. V and J are TRBV6-1 and TRBJ1-6; TRBD1 agrees at 8 bases. This CDR3 has 13 residues. V lost 8 bases, J lost 6 bases, and 3 bases stayed unmatched. Germline V gives CDR1 MNHNS, CDR2 SASEGT. This chain's CDR3 is CASRRGLNSPLHF. CDR3 in DNA: TGTGCCAGCCGCAGGGGGCTTAATTCACCCCTCCACTTT.

The chain carries TRBV13 and TRBJ2-3; 9 bases match TRBD2. V was clipped by 0 bases and J by 1 base; unmatched bases: 5. The CDR3 extends over 17 amino acids. Germline CDR1 is PRHDT and CDR2 is FYEKMQ (reference sequence). The CDR3 DNA sequence: TGTGCCAGCAGCTTAGGCCGAGCGGGAGGACGCACAGATACGCAGTATTTT. As protein: CASSLGRAGGRTDTQYF.